This passage covers 26 T cell receptor beta chains from one sample sequenced in a study of cytomegalovirus exposure and HLA in healthy donors (dated by TCRdb to 2016 to 2017). The library came from the immunoSEQ multiplex PCR assay. The multiplex PCR relied on a mix of 60 forward primers for TCR Vbeta segments and 13 reverse primers for TCR Jbeta segments. TCRdb stores this immuneACCESS table with in-frame sequences only. Part of the clones is absent; in the studies checked, under half of the shortfall reflects unresolved V genes, and no reason is known for the rest. The sample records 150,000 to 200,000 clones, 70% to 85% of which are singletons. The ten largest make up roughly 3.7% of the sample. The sample consisted of PBMCs. The receptors shown here come from a woman aged 60 to 75 in good health and CMV-seropositive.

The rearrangement joins TRBV25-1 to TRBJ1-2; D uncertain. The length of the CDR3 is 15 residues. V gave up 2 bases and J gave up 0 bases, with 10 bases separating them. Germline assignment: CDR1 MGHDK and CDR2 SYGVNS. CDR3 in amino acids: CASSEQRQANYGYTF. The CDR3 DNA reads TGTGCCAGCAGTGAACAGCGGCAAGCTAACTATGGCTACACCTTC.

This clone was seen a handful of times. This chain connects TRBV5-1 to TRBJ1-2, with 10 bases fitting TRBD1. After removal of 3 bases from V and 3 bases from J, the junction contained 5 bases not matched to a gene. Germline V gene data show CDR1 as SGHRS and CDR2 as YFSETQ. The CDR3 is made up of 15 amino acids. The CDR3 loop reads CASSYQGQGDYGYTF. DNA of the CDR3: TGCGCCAGCAGCTACCAAGGACAGGGGGACTATGGCTACACCTTC.

This chain uses TRBV5-1 with TRBJ1-3; unclear D gene. Trimming took off 5 bases at V and 0 bases at J, with 6 bases between the two ends. This CDR3 spans 13 amino acids. Germline-derived CDR1 and CDR2 are SGHRS and YFSETQ. CDR3 sequence (DNA): TGCGCCAGCAGGCCTAGCTCTGGAAACACCATATATTTT. It yields the protein CASRPSSGNTIYF.

This clone was seen a single time. The J gene is TRBJ1-1, the V gene TRBV5-1; a possible D gene is TRBD1 (6 bases). Germline CDR1 reads SGHRS; CDR2 reads YFSETQ. Trimming pared 0 bases from V and 0 bases from J, leaving 12 bases between. This CDR3 has 16 residues. DNA of the CDR3: TGCGCCAGCAGCTTGGCCGCACGGACAGTGAACACTGAAGCTTTCTTT. It codes for CASSLAARTVNTEAFF. The full variable domain, with the rest looked up from reference TRBV5-1 and TRBJ1-1, is KAGVTQTPRYLIKTRGQQVTLSCSPISGHRSVSWYQQTPGQGLQFLFEYFSETQRNKGNFPGRFSGRQFSNSRSEMNVSTLELGDSALYLCASSLAARTVNTEAFFGQGTRLTVV.

The chain recombines TRBV19 with TRBJ1-1; 7 bases line up with TRBD1. V trimming: 7 bases; J trimming: 1 base; junction bases outside the gene matches: 9. The CDR3 covers 15 residues. Looked up from germline, CDR1 is LNHDA and CDR2 is SQIVND (reference sequence). Here the CDR3 reads CASMQRGQKNTEAFF. DNA of the CDR3: TGTGCCAGTATGCAAAGGGGACAGAAGAACACTGAAGCTTTCTTT. The full variable domain, completed using reference TRBV19 and TRBJ1-1, is DGGITQSPKYLFRKEGQNVTLSCEQNLNHDAMYWYRQDPGQGLRLIYYSQIVNDFQKGDIAEGYSVSREKKESFPLTVTSAQKNPTAFYLCASMQRGQKNTEAFFGQGTRLTVV.

The rearrangement joins TRBV2 to TRBJ1-1, with D possibly matching TRBD1 (5 bases). The V gene lost 0 bases and the J gene lost 12 bases, with 20 bases spanning the gap. Germline lookup yields CDR1 SNHLY and CDR2 FYNNEI. The CDR3 consists of 15 residues. CDR3 sequence reads: CASSEAWGREGGTFF. The CDR3 DNA is TGTGCCAGCAGTGAAGCCTGGGGCAGGGAAGGTGGGACTTTCTTT.

To note about this clone: One end of the junction varies from germline; a read error may be responsible. The rearrangement links TRBV7-7 to TRBJ2-5, with 7 bases fitting TRBD1. This CDR3 is built from 14 residues. Germline CDR1 reads SSHAT; CDR2 reads FNYEAQ (reference sequence). The CDR3 bases are TGTGCTAGCAGCCTGGACAGGTTCCAAGAGACCCAGTACTTC. Encoded protein: CASSLDRFQETQYF.

V gene TRBV6-1 combines with J gene TRBJ2-1; the match to TRBD1 covers 7 bases. Germline assignment: CDR1 MNHNS and CDR2 SASEGT. The CDR3 is made up of 12 amino acids. Trimming removed 2 bases from V and 15 bases from J; junction bases left unmatched: 7. The DNA for the CDR3 is TGTGCCAGCAGTGAAAAAGGGACAGTGGCGTTCTTC. It is translated as CASSEKGTVAFF.

V usage is TRBV18 and J usage is TRBJ1-2; D call uncertain. The CDR3 has 16 residues. CDR1 is KGHSH, CDR2 LQKENI, per germline. The ends were cut back, 3 bases at V and 5 bases at J, with 19 bases in the middle. The chain's CDR3 is CASSPQRSGSGYGYTF. The CDR3 DNA reads as TGTGCCAGCTCACCCCAGAGGAGCGGATCGGGGTATGGCTACACCTTC.

Turning to this clone: This specimen includes other DNA sequences encoding the same CDR3. The V call is TRBV21-1, the J call TRBJ2-7; the table names TRBD2, a call not compared with the DNA. TRBV21-1 counts as a pseudogene. The CDR3 has 15 residues. The CDR3 spells CASSKPGREGYEQYF. DNA for the CDR3: TGTGCCAGCAGCAAGCCGGGGCGGGAGGGCTACGAGCAGTACTTC.

V and J are TRBV29-1 and TRBJ2-1, with a weak D call TRBD1 (5 bases). This CDR3 contains 11 residues. Germline values: CDR1 SQVTM, CDR2 ANQGSEA. Trimming took 6 bases from V and 7 from J, leaving 10 bases between them. In DNA, the CDR3 is TGCAGCGTCCCTCAGGGAAATGAGCAGTTCTTC. Translated: CSVPQGNEQFF.

This chain uses TRBV30 with TRBJ2-3; 7 bases line up with TRBD1. The trim removed 3 bases at V and 2 bases at J, leaving 11 bases unmatched. This CDR3 has 16 amino acids. Germline values: CDR1 GTSNPN, CDR2 SVGIG (reference sequence). CDR3 coding DNA: TGTGCCTGGAGCCCTGGACAGGTCTTCTACACAGATACGCAGTATTTT. Its protein is CAWSPGQVFYTDTQYF.

The rearrangement links TRBV5-4 to TRBJ1-4, with TRBD1 matching 11 bases. This CDR3 has 17 residues. Germline values: CDR1 SGHNT, CDR2 YYREEE (reference sequence). The J segment lost 8 bases and the V segment lost 4 bases, leaving 13 bases of the junction unmatched. CDR3 amino acids: CASSPGQGGRGLEKLFF. DNA of the CDR3: TGTGCCAGCAGCCCGGGACAGGGGGGCCGAGGATTGGAAAAACTGTTTTTT.

V and J are TRBV6-1 and TRBJ1-2, with unresolved D. CDR3 length: 13 amino acids. Germline V gene lookup returns CDR1 MNHNS and CDR2 SASEGT. V gave up 0 bases and J gave up 4 bases, with 6 bases separating them. CDR3 residues: CASSEAHGYGYTF. As DNA, the CDR3 is TGTGCCAGCAGTGAAGCGCACGGCTATGGCTACACCTTC.

The J gene is TRBJ1-2, the V gene TRBV19; 10 nucleotides align to TRBD1. Germline assignment: CDR1 LNHDA and CDR2 SQIVND (reference sequence). The junction had 3 bases not matched to a gene; V was cut back by 6 bases and J by 2 bases. The CDR3 covers 14 residues. The CDR3 bases are TGTGCCAGTAGAGGGACAGGGGAGAACTATGGCTACACCTTC. Translation gives CASRGTGENYGYTF.

This clone is categorized as medium-sized (0.01 to 0.1%). This chain links TRBV28 with TRBJ1-5; 9 bases line up with TRBD1. With 6 bases clipped from V and 6 bases from J, the junction kept 3 bases outside the gene matches. Germline lookup yields CDR1 MDHEN and CDR2 SYDVKM. The CDR3 has 13 amino acids. DNA of the CDR3: TGTGCCAGCAGGGGACAGGGCGGTCAGCCCCAGCATTTT. It yields the protein CASRGQGGQPQHF.

This clone was detected only once. The chain couples TRBV19 to TRBJ1-5, with 7 positions matching TRBD1. The CDR3 totals 15 residues. From germline, CDR1 is LNHDA and CDR2 SQIVND (reference sequence). The trim removed 7 bases at V and 3 bases at J, leaving 9 bases unmatched. CDR3 DNA sequence: TGTGCCAGTACCCCCACAGGGGCCACCAATCAGCCCCAGCATTTT. Protein sequence: CASTPTGATNQPQHF.

The table lists this clone with a count of one. The CDR3 sequence is CASSFGTGDYEQYF. The DNA for the CDR3 is TGTGCCAGCAGCTTTGGGACAGGGGACTACGAGCAGTACTTC. V is TRBV5-4 and J is TRBJ2-7; 10 bases align to TRBD1. With 2 bases clipped from V and 3 bases from J, the junction kept 2 bases outside the gene matches. Germline CDR1 reads SGHNT; CDR2 reads YYREEE (reference sequence). CDR3 length: 14 amino acids.

V is TRBV18 and J is TRBJ2-1, with 12 bases aligning to TRBD2. Germline CDR1 reads KGHSH; CDR2 reads LQKENI. Trimming at V came to 4 bases and at J to 6 bases, leaving 4 bases not matched to a gene. The CDR3 loop spans 15 amino acids. The CDR3 nucleotides read TGTGCCAGCTCACTCACTAGCGGGAGGATCAATGAGCAGTTCTTC. Translated: CASSLTSGRINEQFF.

This clone was counted once. The V call is TRBV5-1, the J call TRBJ2-3; tentative D call: TRBD2 (6 bases). The CDR3 has 19 residues. Germline V gene data show CDR1 as SGHRS and CDR2 as YFSETQ. Trimming removed 2 bases from V and 0 bases from J, with 22 bases in between. Written as DNA, the CDR3 is TGCGCCAGCAGCTTTGGAGGGACTCCAGGACTATCTAGCACAGATACGCAGTATTTT. As protein: CASSFGGTPGLSSTDTQYF.

The chain uses TRBV28 and TRBJ1-5; 11 bases are shared with TRBD1. The V gene end was trimmed by 7 bases and the J gene end by 1 base; junction bases not matched to a gene: 9. CDR3 length: 17 residues. Looked up from germline, CDR1 is MDHEN and CDR2 is SYDVKM. CDR3 sequence reads: CASITDRGLTSNQPQHF. The CDR3 DNA sequence: TGTGCCAGCATCACGGACAGGGGGCTGACGAGCAATCAGCCCCAGCATTTT.

The rearrangement uses TRBV19 and TRBJ1-2, with D uncertain. This CDR3 has 12 amino acids. Germline CDR1 reads LNHDA; CDR2 reads SQIVND (reference sequence). V was clipped by 7 bases and J by 2 bases, with 8 bases between them. The CDR3 loop is CASTRQNYGYTF. The CDR3 DNA sequence: TGTGCCAGTACCAGACAAAACTATGGCTACACCTTC.

The sample holds a few counts of this clone. This sequence joins TRBV6-4 and TRBJ1-5; 8 bases fit TRBD1. The ends lost 8 bases at V and 6 bases at J; junction bases unmatched: 12. Germline CDR1 is MRHNA and CDR2 is SNTAGT. This CDR3 region has 15 residues. The CDR3 here is CASGPGQVFGQPQHF. CDR3 nucleotides: TGTGCCAGCGGCCCGGGACAGGTCTTTGGTCAGCCCCAGCATTTT.

The J gene is TRBJ1-5, the V gene TRBV12-5, with unresolved D. The V gene's germline CDR1 is LGHNT and CDR2 FRNRAP. The CDR3 runs to 12 residues. V was pared by 5 bases and J by 4 bases, with 6 bases between. CDR3 protein: CASGLPNQPQHF. Here the CDR3 DNA reads TGTGCTAGTGGTCTACCTAATCAGCCCCAGCATTTT. Drawing the rest from reference TRBV12-5 and TRBJ1-5, the complete variable domain is DARVTQTPRHKVTEMGQEVTMRCQPILGHNTVFWYRQTMMQGLELLAYFRNRAPLDDSGMPKDRFSAEMPDATLATLKIQPSEPRDSAVYFCASGLPNQPQHFGDGTRLSIL.

As to this clone: Other DNA sequences in the same sample also yield this CDR3. The chain links TRBV5-1 to TRBJ1-2, with D uncertain. V was cut by 0 bases and J by 0 bases, with 6 bases left in between. From germline, CDR1 is SGHRS and CDR2 YFSETQ. This CDR3 is built from 14 residues. The CDR3 reads CASSLGGTNYGYTF. In DNA form, the CDR3 reads TGCGCCAGCAGCTTGGGAGGGACTAACTATGGCTACACCTTC.

This clone was seen a handful of times. V gene TRBV5-1 combines with J gene TRBJ2-5, with 7 bases fitting TRBD2. Trimming cost V 2 bases and J 0 bases; bases outside gene matches: 10. This CDR3 spans 17 amino acids. Per the germline V gene, CDR1 is SGHRS and CDR2 is YFSETQ. CDR3 nucleotides: TGCGCCAGCAGCTTTTGGACCGGGACTACGTACCAAGAGACCCAGTACTTC. Protein sequence: CASSFWTGTTYQETQYF. Together with reference TRBV5-1 and TRBJ2-5, the CDR3 gives the full variable domain: KAGVTQTPRYLIKTRGQQVTLSCSPISGHRSVSWYQQTPGQGLQFLFEYFSETQRNKGNFPGRFSGRQFSNSRSEMNVSTLELGDSALYLCASSFWTGTTYQETQYFGPGTRLLVL.